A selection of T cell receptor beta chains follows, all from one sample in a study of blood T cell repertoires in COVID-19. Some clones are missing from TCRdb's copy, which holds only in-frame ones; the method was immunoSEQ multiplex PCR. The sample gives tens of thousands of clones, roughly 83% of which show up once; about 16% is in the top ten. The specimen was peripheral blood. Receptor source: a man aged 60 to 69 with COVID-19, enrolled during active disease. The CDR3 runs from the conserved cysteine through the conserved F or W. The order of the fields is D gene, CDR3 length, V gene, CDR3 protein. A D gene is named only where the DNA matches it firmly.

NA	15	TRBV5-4	CASSSFGTLYNEQFF
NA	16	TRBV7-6	CASSSPLASATRGQFF
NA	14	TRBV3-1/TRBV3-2	CASSTENSGNTIYF
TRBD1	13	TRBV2	CASTGQGNSPLHF
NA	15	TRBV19	CASSPLGFWGAEQYF
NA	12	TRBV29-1	CSVQGMNTEAFF
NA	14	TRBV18	CASSDTRDNQPQHF
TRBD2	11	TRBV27	CAASGAYEQYF
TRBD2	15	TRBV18	CASSPPGLARGEQYF
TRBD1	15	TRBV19	CASSISQGAIDTQYF
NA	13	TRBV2	CASIFAVQETQYF
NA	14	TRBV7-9	CASSLERQTYEQYF
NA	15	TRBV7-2	CASSSQGRVNYGYTF
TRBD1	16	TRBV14	CASSQRTGASGNTIYF
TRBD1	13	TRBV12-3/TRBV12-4	CASNRQGNSPLHF
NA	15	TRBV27	CASSLTGQPNSPLHF
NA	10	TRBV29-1	CSVRDTEAFF
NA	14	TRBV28	CASSLGGNTGELFF
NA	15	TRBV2	CASSEVGQGGEKLFF
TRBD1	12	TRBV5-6	CASSWTGHGYTF
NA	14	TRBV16	CASITSMGHGELFF
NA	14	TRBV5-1	CASSPRVTNTEAFF
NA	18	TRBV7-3	CASSFLAGYGNVNTEAFF
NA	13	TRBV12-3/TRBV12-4	CASSLGQRRGYTF
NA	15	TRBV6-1	CASSEFRGRDYEQYF
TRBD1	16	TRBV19	CASAGTGFSRDEKLFF
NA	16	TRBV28	CASRQPGGRGTGTQYF
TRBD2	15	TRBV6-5	CASRRAAGSTDTQYF
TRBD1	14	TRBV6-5	CASRSRTGWNEQFF
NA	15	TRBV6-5	CASSYSVGVSQPQHF
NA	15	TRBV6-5	CASRTDSSYNQPQHF
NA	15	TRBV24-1	CATSDWTIGGETQYF
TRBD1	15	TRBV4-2	CASSQAGTDYNEQFF
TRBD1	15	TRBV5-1	CASSVRTGYNSPLHF
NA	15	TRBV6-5	CASSYSSWSGRGAVF
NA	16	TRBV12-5	CASGFGPGAIGYGYTF
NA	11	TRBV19	CASRRSGELFF
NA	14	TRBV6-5	CASTQNRYNQPQHF
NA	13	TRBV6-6	CASSSPNTGELFF
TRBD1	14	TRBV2	CASSPGTGFYEQYF
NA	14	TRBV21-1	CASSKQGASREQYF
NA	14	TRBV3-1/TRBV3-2	CASSQEGEGDIQYF
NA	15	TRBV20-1	CSASSGSNNNSPLHF
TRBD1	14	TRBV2	CASTLTGQYQPQHF
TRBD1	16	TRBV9	CASSPTTGGTRYEQYF
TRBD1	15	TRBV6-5	CASRGTGEFYNEQFF
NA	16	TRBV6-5	CASSYRRTAANYGYTF
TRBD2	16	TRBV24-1	CATSDSSGSVTGELFF
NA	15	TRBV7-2	CASSLTTTLNTEAFF
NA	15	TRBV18	CASSPGTGSPMTQYF
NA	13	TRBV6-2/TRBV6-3	CASSYYGNQPQHF
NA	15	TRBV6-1	CASSEALSANYGYTF
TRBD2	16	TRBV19	CASSIATGLGGGEQFF
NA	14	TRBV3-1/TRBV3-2	CASRKVDSPYEQYF
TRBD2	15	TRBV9	CASSVGSGGYNEQFF
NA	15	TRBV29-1	CSVEGPQTRNNEQFF
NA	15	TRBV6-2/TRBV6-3	CASSFGQPINEKLFF
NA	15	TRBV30	CAWTIGTGLSHEQYF
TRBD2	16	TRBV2	CASSDSLAGGQDEQFF